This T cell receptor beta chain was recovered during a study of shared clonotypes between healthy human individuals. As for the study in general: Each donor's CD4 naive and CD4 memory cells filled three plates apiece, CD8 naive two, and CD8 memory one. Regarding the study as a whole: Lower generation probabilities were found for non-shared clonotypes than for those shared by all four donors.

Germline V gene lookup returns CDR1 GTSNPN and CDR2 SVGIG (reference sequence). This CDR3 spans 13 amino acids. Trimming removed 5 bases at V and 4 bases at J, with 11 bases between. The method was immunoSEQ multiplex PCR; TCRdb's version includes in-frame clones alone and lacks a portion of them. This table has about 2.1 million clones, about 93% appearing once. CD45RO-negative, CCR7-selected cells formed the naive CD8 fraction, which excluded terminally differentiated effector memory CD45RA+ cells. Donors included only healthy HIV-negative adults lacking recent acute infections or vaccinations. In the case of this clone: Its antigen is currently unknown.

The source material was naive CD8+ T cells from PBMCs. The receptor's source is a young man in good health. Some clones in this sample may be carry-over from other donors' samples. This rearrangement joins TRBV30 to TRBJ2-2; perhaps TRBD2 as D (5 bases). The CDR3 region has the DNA TGTGCCTGGGAACTAGTCGGCACCGGGGAGCTGTTTTTT. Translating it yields CAWELVGTGELFF.